This TCR beta chain was sequenced in a study of blood T cell repertoires in COVID-19. The overall study: Specimens from acute and convalescent COVID-19 originated in the United States, Italy and Spain. T cells, B-cell-depleted T cells, or PBMCs provided the cDNA or gDNA that served as material.

Trimming left V 6 bases short and J 1 base short, with 12 bases between. In germline, CDR1 is MGHRA, CDR2 YSYEKL. This CDR3 is built from 14 residues. In the source study's methods: For nucleated cells, counts were estimated from reference gene primer amplification. Measured with immunoSEQ multiplex PCR; TCRdb has only the in-frame clones, and not every one. For V, J and clone size, that table is used; D and trimming come from the DNA. The sample carries some 220,000 clones, 84% recorded once. Sequenced sample: peripheral blood. This TCR was sampled from a man aged 45 to 65 with active or convalescent COVID-19. V gene TRBV4-1 combines with J gene TRBJ1-1; a weak D match, TRBD1 (6 bases). CDR3 sequence (DNA): TGCGCCAGCAGGCAACAGGGCGGGAACACTGAAGCTTTCTTT. Encoded protein: CASRQQGGNTEAFF.